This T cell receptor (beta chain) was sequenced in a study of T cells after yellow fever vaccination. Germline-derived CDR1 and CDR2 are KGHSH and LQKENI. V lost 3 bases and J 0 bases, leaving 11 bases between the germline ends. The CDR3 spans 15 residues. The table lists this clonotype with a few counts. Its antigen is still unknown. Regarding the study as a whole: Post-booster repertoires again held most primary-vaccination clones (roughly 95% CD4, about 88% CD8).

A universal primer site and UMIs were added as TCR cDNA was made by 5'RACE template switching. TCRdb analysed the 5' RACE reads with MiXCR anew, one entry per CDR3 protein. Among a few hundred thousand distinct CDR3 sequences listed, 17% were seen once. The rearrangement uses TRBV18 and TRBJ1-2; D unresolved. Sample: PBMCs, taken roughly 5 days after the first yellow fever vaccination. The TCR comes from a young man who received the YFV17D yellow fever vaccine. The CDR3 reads CASSPPNLANYGYTF. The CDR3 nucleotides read TGTGCCAGCTCACCTCCCAACCTTGCTAACTATGGCTACACCTTC. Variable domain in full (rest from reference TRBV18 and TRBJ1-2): NAGVMQNPRHLVRRRGQEARLRCSPMKGHSHVYWYRQLPEEGLKFMVYLQKENIIDESGMPKERFSAEFPKEGPSILRIQQVVRGDSAAYFCASSPPNLANYGYTFGSGTRLTVV.